Following are 28 T cell receptor beta chains from one sample sequenced in a study of CD8 T cells in Susac syndrome. It was with random hexamers that 0.5 to 1 ug RNA was reverse transcribed. TCRdb analysed the immunoSEQ multiplex PCR reads with MiXCR anew, one entry per CDR3 protein. The sample shows approximately 260,000 distinct CDR3 sequences, about 96% of them seen only once. The specimen was CD4+ T cells from PBMCs. These receptors were collected from a human donor with Susac syndrome.

The V call is TRBV19, the J call TRBJ1-2; TRBD1 matches 8 bases. This CDR3 has 15 amino acids. Germline-derived CDR1 and CDR2 are LNHDA and SQIVND (reference sequence). The ends lost 1 base at V and 5 bases at J; junction bases unmatched: 6. CDR3 nucleotide sequence: TGTGCCAGTAGTATAGGAATGCAGGGGGCTTATGGCTACACCTTC. Amino acid sequence: CASSIGMQGAYGYTF.

The chain employs TRBV7-3 and TRBJ1-2; 8 nucleotides match TRBD1. Germline assignment: CDR1 SGHTA and CDR2 FQGTGA. The trim removed 4 bases at V and 7 bases at J, leaving 11 bases unmatched. The CDR3 has 15 residues. The CDR3 is CASSSPRGQKPGYTF. CDR3 coding DNA: TGTGCCAGCAGCTCCCCCAGGGGGCAAAAACCTGGCTACACCTTC.

The chain is built from TRBV20-1 and TRBJ2-7; TRBD1 might be the D (7 bases). The V gene's germline CDR1 is DFQATT and CDR2 SNEGSKA (reference sequence). The V end was cut by 5 bases, the J end by 3 bases, with 17 bases between. The CDR3 has 14 residues. The CDR3 sequence: CSAAPGGLNYEQYF. CDR3 coding DNA: TGCAGTGCTGCCCCAGGGGGACTGAACTACGAGCAGTACTTC.

The rearrangement links TRBV20-1 to TRBJ2-3; TRBD1 aligns across 7 bases. V trimming: 1 base; J trimming: 3 bases; junction bases outside the gene matches: 4. The germline CDR1 and CDR2 sequences are DFQATT and SNEGSKA (reference sequence). There are 14 residues in the CDR3. The CDR3 loop reads CSARATGKTDTQYF. CDR3 sequence (DNA): TGCAGTGCTAGAGCGACAGGGAAAACAGATACGCAGTATTTT.

V usage is TRBV7-3 and J usage is TRBJ1-5; possibly TRBD1 for D (6 bases). The CDR3 is made up of 14 amino acids. V dropped 10 bases and J dropped 10 bases, with 23 bases sitting between them. Germline V CDR1 and CDR2: SGHTA, FQGTGA. CDR3 in amino acids: CAIPPDRCVCPQHF. The CDR3 DNA reads TGTGCCATCCCCCCTGACAGGTGCGTTTGCCCCCAGCATTTT.

Here the CDR3 DNA reads TGTGCCAGCAGCAGAAGCGGGAGGAGGAGCTACAATGAGCAGTTCTTC. Amino acids: CASSRSGRRSYNEQFF. The chain uses TRBV5-4 and TRBJ2-1; 9 nucleotides match TRBD2. Germline V gives CDR1 SGHNT, CDR2 YYREEE (reference sequence). V was clipped by 4 bases and J by 3 bases; unmatched bases: 8. The CDR3 covers 16 residues.

CDR3 nucleotide sequence: TGCAGCGTTGAAAACAATCAGGAGACCCAGTACTTC. Translated: CSVENNQETQYF. V gene TRBV29-1 combines with J gene TRBJ2-5; D call uncertain. CDR1 and CDR2 (germline): SQVTM, ANQGSEA. The CDR3 sequence is 12 residues long. Trimming removed 2 bases at V and 5 bases at J, with 9 bases between.

The rearrangement joins TRBV27 to TRBJ2-5; 7 bases line up with TRBD2. Germline V lookup: CDR1 MNHEY, CDR2 SMNVEV (reference sequence). The CDR3 runs to 14 residues. Trimming removed 7 bases from V and 2 bases from J; junction bases left unmatched: 7. CDR3 bases: TGTGCCAGCAACACTAGCGCCGATCAAGAGACCCAGTACTTC. Amino acid sequence: CASNTSADQETQYF.

V is TRBV3-1 and J is TRBJ2-7, with TRBD2 as a possible D gene (6 bases). The V end lost 4 bases, the J end lost 3 bases, and 16 bases lay between the germline ends. Germline V lookup: CDR1 LGHDT, CDR2 YNNKEL (reference sequence). The CDR3 is 15 amino acids. Here the CDR3 reads CASSLLEGPYYEQYF. DNA for the CDR3: TGTGCCAGCAGCCTGTTGGAGGGGCCCTACTACGAGCAGTACTTC.

The V call is TRBV29-1, the J call TRBJ2-3; D unresolved. V shed 6 bases and J shed 5 bases, with 15 bases lying between them. This CDR3 has 13 amino acids. The germline V gene encodes CDR1 SQVTM and CDR2 ANQGSEA. CDR3 nucleotides: TGCAGCGTACAGTATGGTTTGGAAGATACGCAGTATTTT. Amino acid sequence: CSVQYGLEDTQYF.

The J gene is TRBJ1-1, the V gene TRBV24-1; TRBD1 agrees at 7 bases. Germline V gene data show CDR1 as KGHDR and CDR2 as SFDVKD. Trimming took 10 bases from V and 4 from J; bases not matched to a gene: 2. The CDR3 is made up of 11 amino acids. The CDR3 spells CATYRGTEAFF. The CDR3 DNA is TGTGCCACGTACAGGGGCACTGAAGCTTTCTTT.

V is TRBV28 and J is TRBJ2-4; D unclear. This CDR3 comprises 15 residues. Trimming took off 5 bases at V and 0 bases at J, with 11 bases between the two ends. The germline CDR1 and CDR2 sequences are MDHEN and SYDVKM. CDR3 sequence (DNA): TGTGCCAGCAGTCCCTCATGGCTAGCCAAAAACATTCAGTACTTC. This sequence encodes CASSPSWLAKNIQYF.

This chain uses TRBV30 with TRBJ1-1; no clear D. Trimming stripped 0 bases from V and 6 bases from J, with 5 bases between. Per germline, CDR1 GTSNPN and CDR2 SVGIG (reference sequence). The CDR3 loop spans 11 amino acids. CDR3 residues: CAWSVFSEAFF. In DNA form, the CDR3 reads TGTGCCTGGAGTGTATTCTCTGAAGCTTTCTTT.

V and J are TRBV11-2 and TRBJ1-2, with a weak D call TRBD1 (6 bases). Germline-derived CDR1 and CDR2 are SGHAT and FQNNGV. This CDR3 comprises 15 residues. Trimming took off 5 bases at V and 3 bases at J, with 16 bases between the two ends. CDR3 region: CASSTPKQGDYGYTF. CDR3 nucleotide sequence: TGTGCCAGCAGCACTCCCAAACAGGGCGACTATGGCTACACCTTC.

The rearrangement links TRBV19 to TRBJ1-1; no clear D. CDR1 and CDR2 (germline): LNHDA, SQIVND (reference sequence). This CDR3 spans 14 amino acids. V shed 5 bases and J shed 5 bases, with 15 bases lying between them. Written as DNA, the CDR3 is TGTGCCAGTAGTCCCCGGGCCAGAGGAACTGAAGCTTTCTTT. This translates into CASSPRARGTEAFF.

The rearrangement joins TRBV15 to TRBJ2-3; 10 positions agree with TRBD1. The CDR3 runs to 14 residues. Germline trimming cut 9 bases from V and 1 base from J; bases unmatched to any gene: 4. The germline CDR1 and CDR2 sequences are LNHNV and YYDKDF (reference sequence). The CDR3 loop reads CATDRGLGTDTQYF. CDR3 coding DNA: TGTGCCACAGACAGGGGGCTCGGCACAGATACGCAGTATTTT. The full variable domain, completed using reference TRBV15 and TRBJ2-3, is DAMVIQNPRYQVTQFGKPVTLSCSQTLNHNVMYWYQQKSSQAPKLLFHYYDKDFNNEADTPDNFQSRRPNTSFCFLDIRSPGLGDTAMYLCATDRGLGTDTQYFGPGTRLTVL.

The chain carries TRBV3-1 and TRBJ2-7; D gene uncertain. Trimming shortened V by 0 bases and J by 3 bases, and 0 bases separated the two germline ends. The CDR3 totals 11 residues. Germline V gene data show CDR1 as LGHDT and CDR2 as YNNKEL (reference sequence). The CDR3 is CASSQDYEQYF. CDR3 in DNA: TGTGCCAGCAGCCAAGACTACGAGCAGTACTTC.

The chain joins TRBV30 to TRBJ1-5; 9 bases align to TRBD1. The ends lost 2 bases at V and 7 bases at J; junction bases unmatched: 3. The CDR3 is 13 residues long. CDR1 and CDR2 from the germline V gene are GTSNPN and SVGIG (reference sequence). CDR3 sequence: CAWSRTGEQPQHF. The CDR3 DNA reads as TGTGCCTGGAGTCGGACAGGGGAACAGCCCCAGCATTTT. Filled out from reference TRBV30 and TRBJ1-5, the complete variable domain reads SQTIHQWPATLVQPVGSPLSLECTVEGTSNPNLYWYRQAAGRGLQLLFYSVGIGQISSEVPQNLSASRPQDRQFILSSKKLLLSDSGFYLCAWSRTGEQPQHFGDGTRLSIL.

The J gene is TRBJ2-1, the V gene TRBV7-2, with D perhaps TRBD2 (5 bases). Germline lookup yields CDR1 SGHTA and CDR2 FQGNSA. Deletions cut 6 bases from V and 7 bases from J, with 16 bases between. CDR3 length: 14 amino acids. The CDR3 DNA follows: TGTGCCAGCAGTCGAGGGCCCACCCGGAATGAGCAGTTCTTC. This sequence encodes CASSRGPTRNEQFF.

This clonotype was counted once. The chain uses TRBV28 and TRBJ2-5, with 7 bases that match TRBD1. This CDR3 contains 13 residues. Per germline, CDR1 MDHEN and CDR2 SYDVKM. The CDR3 spells CAGSQGDQETQYF. As DNA, the CDR3 is TGTGCGGGTTCGCAGGGGGACCAAGAGACCCAGTACTTC.

CDR3 protein: CASSLRLAGAPEQFF. The CDR3 coding sequence is TGTGCCAGCAGCTTGCGACTAGCGGGAGCTCCTGAGCAGTTCTTC. The chain carries TRBV5-4 and TRBJ2-1; 12 positions match TRBD2. Germline values: CDR1 SGHNT, CDR2 YYREEE (reference sequence). V trimming: 1 base; J trimming: 9 bases; junction bases outside the gene matches: 5. This CDR3 comprises 15 residues.

The chain recombines TRBV29-1 with TRBJ1-5; D remains unclear. V lost 8 bases, J lost 0 bases, and 20 bases lay in between. Germline V gene data show CDR1 as SQVTM and CDR2 as ANQGSEA. The CDR3 is 16 residues long. CDR3 region: CSFDLPIRYSNQPQHF. In DNA form, the CDR3 reads TGCAGCTTCGACCTCCCCATCCGGTATAGCAATCAGCCCCAGCATTTT.

This clonotype was detected once. The V gene is TRBV29-1, the J gene TRBJ2-1; D is undetermined. Germline lookup yields CDR1 SQVTM and CDR2 ANQGSEA. Trimming shortened V by 7 bases and J by 1 base, and 5 bases separated the two germline ends. This CDR3 contains 11 residues. The CDR3 coding sequence is TGCAGCGCCGGATCCTACAATGAGCAGTTCTTC. This translates into CSAGSYNEQFF.

The chain combines TRBV5-1 with TRBJ1-1, with D uncertain. The length of the CDR3 is 13 residues. V lost 4 bases and J lost 5, with 12 bases in between. CDR1 is SGHRS and CDR2 is YFSETQ in the germline V gene. The CDR3 DNA reads TGCGCCAGCAGCGGCGGGGATTGGACTGAAGCTTTCTTT. This codes for CASSGGDWTEAFF. Filled out from reference TRBV5-1 and TRBJ1-1, the complete variable domain reads KAGVTQTPRYLIKTRGQQVTLSCSPISGHRSVSWYQQTPGQGLQFLFEYFSETQRNKGNFPGRFSGRQFSNSRSEMNVSTLELGDSALYLCASSGGDWTEAFFGQGTRLTVV.

The chain employs TRBV7-9 and TRBJ2-7; D unresolved. The germline V gene encodes CDR1 SEHNR and CDR2 FQNEAQ (reference sequence). V was trimmed by 7 bases and J by 0 bases, leaving 13 bases between them. This CDR3 is 14 amino acids long. CDR3 bases: TGTGCCAGCAAGTCCCTAGGGAACTCCTACGAGCAGTACTTC. Its protein product is CASKSLGNSYEQYF.

This chain uses TRBV12-3 or TRBV12-4 with TRBJ2-2; 7 positions agree with TRBD1. The CDR3 contains 15 residues. V shed 5 bases and J 4 bases; nucleotides not matched to a gene: 7. In nucleotides, the CDR3 is TGTGCCAGCAGTGGATTCGGGACAGTCACCGGGGAGCTGTTTTTT. Its translation is CASSGFGTVTGELFF.

The chain joins TRBV9 to TRBJ2-7; no definite D call. The CDR3 length is 14 residues. From germline, CDR1 is SGDLS and CDR2 YYNGEE. V shed 5 bases and J shed 7 bases, with 19 bases lying between them. DNA of the CDR3: TGTGCCAGCAGTAAAGACGGTCCCCCCGGGGAGCAGTACTTC. It encodes CASSKDGPPGEQYF.

The genes are TRBV6-5 and TRBJ1-2; D may be TRBD1 (6 bases). Germline V CDR1 and CDR2: MNHEY, SVGAGI. V lost 6 bases to trimming and J lost 5 bases, with 19 bases between them. This CDR3 spans 15 amino acids. The CDR3 DNA reads TGTGCCAGCAGACGAACAGGGAATTATGAGTATGGCTACACCTTC. This translates into CASRRTGNYEYGYTF.